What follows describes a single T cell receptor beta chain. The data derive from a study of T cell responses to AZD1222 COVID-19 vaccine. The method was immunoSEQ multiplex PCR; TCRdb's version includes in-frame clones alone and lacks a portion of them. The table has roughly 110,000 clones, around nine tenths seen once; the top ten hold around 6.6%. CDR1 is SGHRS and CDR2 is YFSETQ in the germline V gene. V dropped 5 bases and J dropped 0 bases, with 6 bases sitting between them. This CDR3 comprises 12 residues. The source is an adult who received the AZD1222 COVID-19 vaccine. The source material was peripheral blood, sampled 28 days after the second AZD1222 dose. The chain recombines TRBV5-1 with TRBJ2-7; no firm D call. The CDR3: CASRDDSYEQYF. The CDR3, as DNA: TGCGCCAGCAGGGACGACTCCTACGAGCAGTACTTC. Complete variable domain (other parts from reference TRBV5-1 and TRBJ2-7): KAGVTQTPRYLIKTRGQQVTLSCSPISGHRSVSWYQQTPGQGLQFLFEYFSETQRNKGNFPGRFSGRQFSNSRSEMNVSTLELGDSALYLCASRDDSYEQYFGPGTRLTVT.